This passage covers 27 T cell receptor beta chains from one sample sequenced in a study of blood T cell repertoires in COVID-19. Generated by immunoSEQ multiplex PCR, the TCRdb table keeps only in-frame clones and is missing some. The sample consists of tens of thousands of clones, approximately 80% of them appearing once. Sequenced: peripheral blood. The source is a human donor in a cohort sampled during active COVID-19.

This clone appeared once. The CDR3 DNA sequence: TGTGCCAGCAGAACCAGCCACTATGACACTGAAGCTTTCTTT. The encoded protein is CASRTSHYDTEAFF. The V call is TRBV6-4, the J call TRBJ1-1; D is ambiguous. The CDR3 length is 14 residues. Trimming pared 6 bases from V and 3 bases from J, leaving 14 bases between. Germline V gene sequence: CDR1 MRHNA, CDR2 SNTAGT.

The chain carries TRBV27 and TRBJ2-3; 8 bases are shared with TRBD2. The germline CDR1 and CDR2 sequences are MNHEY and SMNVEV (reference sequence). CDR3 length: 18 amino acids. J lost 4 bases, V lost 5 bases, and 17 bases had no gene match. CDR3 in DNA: TGTGCCAGCAGTCCCCGTGGAGCGGGGGCCCTCCTGGCAGATACGCAGTATTTT. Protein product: CASSPRGAGALLADTQYF.

CDR3 nucleotide sequence: TGTGCCAGCAGCTTATCGAGCGGCCCCCGGTCGTCCGAGCAGTACTTC. It encodes CASSLSSGPRSSEQYF. V gene TRBV11-2 combines with J gene TRBJ2-7; tentative D call: TRBD2 (5 bases). The V and J ends lost 2 bases and 6 bases respectively, with 20 bases between them. CDR3 length equals 16 residues. Germline-derived CDR1 and CDR2 are SGHAT and FQNNGV.

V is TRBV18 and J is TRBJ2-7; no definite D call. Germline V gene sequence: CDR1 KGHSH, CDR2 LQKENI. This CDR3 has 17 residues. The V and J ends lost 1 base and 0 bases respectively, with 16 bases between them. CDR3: CASSPLAAGSPSYEQYF. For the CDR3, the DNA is TGTGCCAGCTCACCACTGGCGGCCGGGTCCCCCTCCTACGAGCAGTACTTC.

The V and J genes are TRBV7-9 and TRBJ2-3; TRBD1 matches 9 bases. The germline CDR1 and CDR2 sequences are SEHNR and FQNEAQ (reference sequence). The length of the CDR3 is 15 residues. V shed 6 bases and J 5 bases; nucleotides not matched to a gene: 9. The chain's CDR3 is CASSSGTGWGDTQYF. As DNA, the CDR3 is TGTGCCAGCAGTTCAGGGACAGGGTGGGGAGATACGCAGTATTTT.

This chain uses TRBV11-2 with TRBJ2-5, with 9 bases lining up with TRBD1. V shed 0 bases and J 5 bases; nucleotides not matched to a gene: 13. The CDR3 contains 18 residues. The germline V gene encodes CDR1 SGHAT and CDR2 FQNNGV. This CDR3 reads CASSLDIGQGRFVETQYF. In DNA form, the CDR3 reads TGTGCCAGCAGCTTAGATATCGGACAGGGGAGGTTTGTCGAGACCCAGTACTTC.

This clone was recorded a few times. DNA for the CDR3: TGCGCCAGCAGTGAGTCCGGGACAGTCGGCTACACCTTC. Translating it yields CASSESGTVGYTF. The chain joins TRBV10-1 to TRBJ1-2; 7 bases align to TRBD1. V gave up 0 bases and J gave up 8 bases; unmatched junction bases: 3. The CDR3 contains 13 residues. Germline V CDR1 and CDR2: WNHNN, SYGVQD (reference sequence).

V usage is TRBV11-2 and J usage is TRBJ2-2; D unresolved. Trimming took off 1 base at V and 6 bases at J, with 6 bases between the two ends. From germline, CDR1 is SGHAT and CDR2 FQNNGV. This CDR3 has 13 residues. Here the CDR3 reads CASSLVLAGELFF. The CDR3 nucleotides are TGTGCCAGCAGCTTAGTCCTAGCCGGGGAGCTGTTTTTT. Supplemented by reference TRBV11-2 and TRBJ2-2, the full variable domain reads EAGVAQSPRYKIIEKRQSVAFWCNPISGHATLYWYQQILGQGPKLLIQFQNNGVVDDSQLPKDRFSAERLKGVDSTLKIQPAKLEDSAVYLCASSLVLAGELFFGEGSRLTVL.

The CDR3 loop reads CASSDLQVEAFF. CDR3 nucleotide sequence: TGCGCCAGCAGCGATTTACAGGTTGAAGCTTTCTTT. The chain employs TRBV5-1 and TRBJ1-1, with a weak D call TRBD1 (5 bases). Germline lookup yields CDR1 SGHRS and CDR2 YFSETQ. This CDR3 is 12 amino acids long. With 4 bases removed from V and 7 bases from J, the gap between germline ends came to 11 bases.

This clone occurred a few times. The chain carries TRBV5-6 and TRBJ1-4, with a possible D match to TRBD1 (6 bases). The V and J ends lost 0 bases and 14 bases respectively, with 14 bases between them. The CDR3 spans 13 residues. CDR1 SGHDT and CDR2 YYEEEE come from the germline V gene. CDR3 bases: TGTGCCAGCAGCTTGGCGGATGGGCAGGGGCTGTTTTTT. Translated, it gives CASSLADGQGLFF.

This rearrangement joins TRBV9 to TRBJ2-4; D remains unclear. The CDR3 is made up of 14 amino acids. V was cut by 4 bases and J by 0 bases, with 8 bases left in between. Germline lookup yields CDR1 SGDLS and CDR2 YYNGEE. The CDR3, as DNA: TGTGCCAGCAGCCCAGGCCTAGCCAAAAACATTCAGTACTTC. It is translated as CASSPGLAKNIQYF.

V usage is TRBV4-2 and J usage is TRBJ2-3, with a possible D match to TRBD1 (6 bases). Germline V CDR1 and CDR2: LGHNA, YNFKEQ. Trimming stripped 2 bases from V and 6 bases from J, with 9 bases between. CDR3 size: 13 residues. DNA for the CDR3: TGTGCCAGCAGCCAATACAGGGACGATACGCAGTATTTT. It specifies CASSQYRDDTQYF.

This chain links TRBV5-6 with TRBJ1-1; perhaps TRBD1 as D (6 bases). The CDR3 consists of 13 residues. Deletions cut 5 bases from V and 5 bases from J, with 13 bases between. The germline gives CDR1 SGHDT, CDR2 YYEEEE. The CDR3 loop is CASRGDRWTEAFF. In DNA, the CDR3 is TGTGCCAGCAGGGGAGACAGGTGGACTGAAGCTTTCTTT.

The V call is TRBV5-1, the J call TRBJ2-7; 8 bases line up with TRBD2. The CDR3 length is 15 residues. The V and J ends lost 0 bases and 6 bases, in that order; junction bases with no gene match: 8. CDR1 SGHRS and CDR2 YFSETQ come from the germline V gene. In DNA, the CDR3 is TGCGCCAGCAGCTTGGATGTACTAGCGGTGCGCGAGCAGTACTTC. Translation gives CASSLDVLAVREQYF.

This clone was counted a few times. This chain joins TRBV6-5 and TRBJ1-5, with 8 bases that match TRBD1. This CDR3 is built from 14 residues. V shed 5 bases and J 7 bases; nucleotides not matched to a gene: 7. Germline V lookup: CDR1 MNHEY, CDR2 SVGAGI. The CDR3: CASSLDRGGQPQHF. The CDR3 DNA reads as TGTGCCAGCAGTCTAGACAGGGGAGGCCAGCCCCAGCATTTT.

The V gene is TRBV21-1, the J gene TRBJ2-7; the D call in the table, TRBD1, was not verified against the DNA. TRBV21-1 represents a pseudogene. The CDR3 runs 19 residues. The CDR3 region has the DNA TGTGCCAGCAGCAAAGCGCCAAGGGGCAGGGAAAGATCCTTAGGGGAGCAGTACTTC. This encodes CASSKAPRGRERSLGEQYF.

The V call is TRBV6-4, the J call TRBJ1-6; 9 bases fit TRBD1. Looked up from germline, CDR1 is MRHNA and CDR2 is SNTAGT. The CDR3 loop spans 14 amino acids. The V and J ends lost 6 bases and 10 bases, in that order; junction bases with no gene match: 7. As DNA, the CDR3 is TGTGCCAGCAGCCGGGACAGGGAATTCTCACCCCTCCACTTT. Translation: CASSRDREFSPLHF.

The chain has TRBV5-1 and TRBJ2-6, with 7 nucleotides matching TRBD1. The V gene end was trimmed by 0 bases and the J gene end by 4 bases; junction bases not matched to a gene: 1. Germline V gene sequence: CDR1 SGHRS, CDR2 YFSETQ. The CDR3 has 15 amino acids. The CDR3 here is CASSLEGAGANVLTF. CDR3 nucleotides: TGCGCCAGCAGCTTGGAGGGGGCAGGGGCCAACGTCCTGACTTTC.

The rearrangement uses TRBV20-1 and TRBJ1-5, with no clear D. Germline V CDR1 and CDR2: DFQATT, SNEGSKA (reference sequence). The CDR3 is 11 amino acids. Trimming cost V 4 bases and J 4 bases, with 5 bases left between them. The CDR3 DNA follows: TGCAGTGCTAACTGGAATCAGCCCCAGCATTTT. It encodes CSANWNQPQHF.

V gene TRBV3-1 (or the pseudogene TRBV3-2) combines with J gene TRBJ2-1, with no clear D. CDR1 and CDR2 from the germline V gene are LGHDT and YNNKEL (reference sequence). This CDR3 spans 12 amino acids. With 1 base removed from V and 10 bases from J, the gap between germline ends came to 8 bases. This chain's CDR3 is CASSQGPREQFF. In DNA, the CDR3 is TGTGCCAGCAGCCAAGGGCCACGAGAGCAGTTCTTC.

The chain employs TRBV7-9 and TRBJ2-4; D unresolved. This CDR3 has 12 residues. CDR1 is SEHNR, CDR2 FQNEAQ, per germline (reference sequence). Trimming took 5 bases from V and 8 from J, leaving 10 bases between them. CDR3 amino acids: CASSIHRDIQYF. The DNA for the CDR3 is TGTGCCAGCAGCATCCACAGAGACATTCAGTACTTC.

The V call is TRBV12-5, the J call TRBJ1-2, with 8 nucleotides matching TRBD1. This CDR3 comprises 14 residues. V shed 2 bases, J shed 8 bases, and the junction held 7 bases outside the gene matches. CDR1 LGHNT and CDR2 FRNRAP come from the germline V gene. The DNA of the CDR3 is TGTGCTAGTGGTTTGAGGACAGGGAGGAGCGGCTACACCTTC. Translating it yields CASGLRTGRSGYTF. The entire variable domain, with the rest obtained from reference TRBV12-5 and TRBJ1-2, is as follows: DARVTQTPRHKVTEMGQEVTMRCQPILGHNTVFWYRQTMMQGLELLAYFRNRAPLDDSGMPKDRFSAEMPDATLATLKIQPSEPRDSAVYFCASGLRTGRSGYTFGSGTRLTVV.

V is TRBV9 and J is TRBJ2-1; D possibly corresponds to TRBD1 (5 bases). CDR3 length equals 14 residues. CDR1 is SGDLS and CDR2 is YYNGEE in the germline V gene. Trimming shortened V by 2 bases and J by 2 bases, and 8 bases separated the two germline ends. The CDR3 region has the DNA TGTGCCAGCAGCGTGGGGCAGACCTACAATGAGCAGTTCTTC. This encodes CASSVGQTYNEQFF.

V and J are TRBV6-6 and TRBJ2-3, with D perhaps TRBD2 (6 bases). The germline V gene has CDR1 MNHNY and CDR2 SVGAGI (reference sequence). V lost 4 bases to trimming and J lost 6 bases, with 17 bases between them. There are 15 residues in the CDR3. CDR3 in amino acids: CASSSPGLHLDTQYF. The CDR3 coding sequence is TGTGCCAGCAGTTCCCCGGGACTCCACTTGGATACGCAGTATTTT.

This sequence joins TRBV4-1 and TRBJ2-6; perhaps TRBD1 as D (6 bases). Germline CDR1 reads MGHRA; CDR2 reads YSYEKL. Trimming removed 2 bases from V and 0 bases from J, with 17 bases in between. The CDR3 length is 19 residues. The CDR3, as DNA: TGCGCCAGCAGCCAACCTCCGACAGGCCTCGGCTCTGGGGCCAACGTCCTGACTTTC. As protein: CASSQPPTGLGSGANVLTF.

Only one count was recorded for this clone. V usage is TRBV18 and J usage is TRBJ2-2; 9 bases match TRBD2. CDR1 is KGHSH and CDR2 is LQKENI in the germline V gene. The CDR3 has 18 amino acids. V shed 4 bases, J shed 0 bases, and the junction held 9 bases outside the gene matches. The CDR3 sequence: CASSRSGGRISNTGELFF. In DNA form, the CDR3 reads TGTGCCAGCTCACGTAGCGGGGGCCGAATATCGAACACCGGGGAGCTGTTTTTT. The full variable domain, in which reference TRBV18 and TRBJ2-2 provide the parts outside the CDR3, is NAGVMQNPRHLVRRRGQEARLRCSPMKGHSHVYWYRQLPEEGLKFMVYLQKENIIDESGMPKERFSAEFPKEGPSILRIQQVVRGDSAAYFCASSRSGGRISNTGELFFGEGSRLTVL.

CDR3 region: CSVRPTGPPYEQYF. CDR3 DNA: TGCAGCGTTCGTCCTACAGGGCCCCCCTACGAGCAGTACTTC. The chain carries TRBV29-1 and TRBJ2-7; tentative D call: TRBD1 (6 bases). V lost 5 bases to trimming and J lost 2 bases, with 16 bases between them. The germline V gene has CDR1 SQVTM and CDR2 ANQGSEA. There are 14 residues in the CDR3.